Here is one TCR beta chain with its context. J gave up 8 bases and V 0 bases, and 16 bases lay outside the gene matches. Germline V gene data show CDR1 as GTSNPN and CDR2 as SVGIG (reference sequence). This CDR3 comprises 18 residues. The data belong to a study of brain metastases from non-small cell lung cancer. TCRdb's table, derived via immunoSEQ multiplex PCR, lists solely in-frame clones and lacks some. The sample contains roughly 4,000 clones, around 86% of which appear only once. V gene TRBV30 combines with J gene TRBJ2-2; 9 bases agree with TRBD2. Sequenced material: primary lung tumor tissue. This sequence was found in a donor aged 40 or over with non-small cell lung cancer. CDR3 sequence: CAWSVTGVGLARGGELFF. CDR3 nucleotide sequence: TGTGCCTGGAGTGTCACAGGGGTGGGACTAGCTCGGGGAGGGGAGCTGTTTTTT.